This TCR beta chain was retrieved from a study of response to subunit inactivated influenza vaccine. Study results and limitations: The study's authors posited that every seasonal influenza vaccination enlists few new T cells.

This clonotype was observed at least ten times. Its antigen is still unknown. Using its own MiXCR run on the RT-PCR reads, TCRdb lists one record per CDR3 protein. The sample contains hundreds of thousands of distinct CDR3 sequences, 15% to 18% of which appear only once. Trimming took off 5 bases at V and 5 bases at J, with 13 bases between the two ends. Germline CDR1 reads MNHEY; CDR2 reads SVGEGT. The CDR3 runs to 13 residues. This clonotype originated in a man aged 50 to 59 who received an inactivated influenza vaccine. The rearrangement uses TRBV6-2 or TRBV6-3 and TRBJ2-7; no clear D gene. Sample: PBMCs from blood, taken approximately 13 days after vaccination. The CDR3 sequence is CASSLVKWDEQYF. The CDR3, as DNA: TGTGCCAGCAGTCTCGTGAAGTGGGACGAGCAGTACTTC.